This entry lists 18 T cell receptor beta chains sequenced from one sample in a study of cytomegalovirus exposure and HLA in healthy donors. Use of 60 Vbeta and 13 Jbeta primers characterized the PCR. Libraries were prepared by immunoSEQ multiplex PCR; TCRdb keeps only in-frame clonotypes and omits some of them. The profile shows around 140,000 clones, approximately 78% of them singletons. Sequencing was done on a sample of PBMCs. Source of these receptors: a woman between 40 and 55 years old in good health and CMV-seropositive.

The chain has TRBV6-5 and TRBJ1-1; no clear D. The CDR3 spans 14 residues. With 9 bases removed from V and 7 bases from J, the gap between germline ends came to 21 bases. Germline-derived CDR1 and CDR2 are MNHEY and SVGAGI. CDR3 sequence (DNA): TGTGCCAGTCATAGGGTGGCCGGGGTGGTTGAAGCTTTCTTT. It specifies CASHRVAGVVEAFF.

For this clone: An end of the junction differs from the germline gene, which may be a read error. The chain recombines TRBV6-5 with TRBJ2-5, with 11 bases lining up with TRBD2. The J call may be wrong; the DNA end is better matched by TRBJ2-7. The length of the CDR3 is 15 residues. Germline assignment: CDR1 MNHEY and CDR2 SVGAGI. As DNA, the CDR3 is TGCCCCCAGCATGGGGGTAGCGGGAGGGCCAACGAGCAGTACTTC. It translates to CPQHGGSGRANEQYF.

The chain links TRBV4-1 to TRBJ2-7; TRBD2 matches at 11 bases. The CDR3 sequence is 15 residues long. The germline V gene has CDR1 MGHRA and CDR2 YSYEKL. V shed 3 bases, J shed 0 bases, and the junction held 1 base outside the gene matches. This CDR3 is CASSHTSGSSYEQYF. CDR3 coding DNA: TGCGCCAGCAGCCATACTAGCGGGAGCTCCTACGAGCAGTACTTC.

A single count supports this clone. This chain joins TRBV11-2 and TRBJ2-3; D unresolved. This CDR3 is 16 amino acids long. The germline gives CDR1 SGHAT, CDR2 FQNNGV. V gave up 5 bases and J gave up 0 bases, with 15 bases separating them. In DNA, the CDR3 is TGTGCCAGCAGCCCCTACAGAGATTATAGCACAGATACGCAGTATTTT. Translated, it gives CASSPYRDYSTDTQYF.

The chain is built from TRBV6-1 and TRBJ1-2; D uncertain. V dropped 7 bases and J dropped 0 bases, with 12 bases sitting between them. This CDR3 spans 14 amino acids. Germline V gene sequence: CDR1 MNHNS, CDR2 SASEGT. The CDR3 DNA reads as TGTGCCAGCACCCGGACTGAATCTAACTATGGCTACACCTTC. Its protein is CASTRTESNYGYTF.

Here the CDR3 DNA reads TGTGCCAGCAGCTTAGAAGCAGGCCCTTCAACGGTCCTGTTCTTC. This sequence encodes CASSLEAGPSTVLFF. The chain joins TRBV7-2 to TRBJ2-1; D ambiguous. The V end was cut by 1 base, the J end by 15 bases, with 22 bases between. The CDR3 sequence is 15 residues long. Per the germline V gene, CDR1 is SGHTA and CDR2 is FQGNSA.

This clone was seen more than once but under ten times. The CDR3 DNA sequence: TGTGCCAGCAGTACAGGCTCCTACGAGCAGTACTTC. This gives the protein CASSTGSYEQYF. This chain links TRBV28 with TRBJ2-7, with D perhaps matching TRBD1 (5 bases). The CDR3 is 12 residues long. Germline loops: CDR1 MDHEN, CDR2 SYDVKM. Trimming left V 5 bases short and J 0 bases short, with 5 bases between.

The rearrangement uses TRBV5-4 and TRBJ2-7; 8 nucleotides align to TRBD2. Germline loops: CDR1 SGHNT, CDR2 YYREEE (reference sequence). The CDR3 has 15 amino acids. Trimming cost V 0 bases and J 1 base; bases outside gene matches: 3. The CDR3 DNA sequence: TGTGCCAGCAGCTTGGCTAGCGGGTCTTCCTACGAGCAGTACTTC. This sequence encodes CASSLASGSSYEQYF.

The chain is built from TRBV29-1 and TRBJ1-3; 8 positions agree with TRBD1. The CDR3 loop spans 14 amino acids. After removal of 7 bases from V and 2 bases from J, the junction contained 7 bases not matched to a gene. The V gene's germline CDR1 is SQVTM and CDR2 ANQGSEA. In DNA, the CDR3 is TGCAGCGCTAGGCTACAGGGGGCTGGAAACACCATATATTTT. The encoded protein is CSARLQGAGNTIYF.

The chain employs TRBV19 and TRBJ1-4; no definite D call. The V and J ends lost 8 bases and 1 base respectively, with 11 bases between them. Germline CDR1 LNHDA, CDR2 SQIVND (reference sequence). The CDR3 has 14 residues. The CDR3 DNA sequence: TGTGCCAGTCACAGACGGGGAACTAATGAAAAACTGTTTTTT. Translation gives CASHRRGTNEKLFF. Supplemented by reference TRBV19 and TRBJ1-4, the full variable domain reads DGGITQSPKYLFRKEGQNVTLSCEQNLNHDAMYWYRQDPGQGLRLIYYSQIVNDFQKGDIAEGYSVSREKKESFPLTVTSAQKNPTAFYLCASHRRGTNEKLFFGSGTQLSVL.

The chain recombines TRBV28 with TRBJ2-7; a possible D gene is TRBD2 (5 bases). Trimming pared 4 bases from V and 3 bases from J, leaving 16 bases between. This CDR3 has 15 amino acids. Germline V CDR1 and CDR2: MDHEN, SYDVKM. The CDR3 DNA sequence: TGTGCCAGCAGTTCCCACTACGCGGGCCTCTACGAGCAGTACTTC. Protein sequence: CASSSHYAGLYEQYF.

The genes are TRBV28 and TRBJ2-7, with 7 nucleotides matching TRBD2. Per germline, CDR1 MDHEN and CDR2 SYDVKM. V was pared by 6 bases and J by 0 bases, with 5 bases of the junction left unmatched. CDR3 size: 14 residues. CDR3 sequence reads: CASSSSGSSYEQYF. CDR3 in DNA: TGTGCCAGCAGCTCTAGCGGCAGCTCCTACGAGCAGTACTTC.

The genes are TRBV2 and TRBJ2-1, with D perhaps matching TRBD2 (6 bases). Trimming removed 6 bases from V and 6 bases from J, with 15 bases in between. The CDR3 spans 14 residues. Germline V lookup: CDR1 SNHLY, CDR2 FYNNEI. The CDR3, as DNA: TGTGCCAGCAGAGGGGCCCTAGCGAGCAATGAGCAGTTCTTC. This translates into CASRGALASNEQFF.

The count of this clone is one. The chain has TRBV9 and TRBJ1-3; 7 bases are shared with TRBD1. The V and J ends lost 4 bases and 2 bases, in that order; junction bases with no gene match: 9. Germline loops: CDR1 SGDLS, CDR2 YYNGEE. The CDR3 is 16 amino acids. The CDR3: CASSIAGQATGNTIYF. CDR3 in DNA: TGTGCCAGCAGCATAGCAGGACAGGCCACTGGAAACACCATATATTTT.

The chain has TRBV7-3 and TRBJ1-2; 8 bases agree with TRBD1. The CDR3 sequence is 13 residues long. The V segment lost 4 bases and the J segment 6 bases; nucleotides outside the gene matches: 4. Germline CDR1 is SGHTA and CDR2 is FQGTGA. The chain's CDR3 is CASSSGTGHGYTF. CDR3 bases: TGTGCCAGCAGCTCCGGGACAGGCCATGGCTACACCTTC.

Only a few counts were recorded for this clone. The chain is built from TRBV29-1 and TRBJ2-7; no firm D call. CDR1 SQVTM and CDR2 ANQGSEA come from the germline V gene. The CDR3 covers 13 residues. V was clipped by 1 base and J by 3 bases, with 10 bases between them. In nucleotides, the CDR3 is TGCAGCGTTGAAGTGGGCAGAAGCTACGAGCAGTACTTC. It codes for CSVEVGRSYEQYF.

The chain is built from TRBV5-1 and TRBJ2-5, with 10 bases identical to TRBD2. After removal of 5 bases from V and 4 bases from J, the junction contained 5 bases not matched to a gene. The CDR3 spans 14 residues. Germline values: CDR1 SGHRS, CDR2 YFSETQ. The CDR3 nucleotides are TGCGCCAGCAGTTCTAGCGGGAGTCGAGAGACCCAGTACTTC. It is translated as CASSSSGSRETQYF.

The chain uses TRBV15 and TRBJ1-2, with 8 bases matching TRBD1. The V segment lost 1 base and the J segment 2 bases; nucleotides outside the gene matches: 3. Germline V gene data show CDR1 as LNHNV and CDR2 as YYDKDF (reference sequence). The CDR3 loop spans 15 amino acids. The CDR3 nucleotides read TGTGCCACCAGCAGAGGACAGGGGCTCAACTATGGCTACACCTTC. Translating it yields CATSRGQGLNYGYTF.